A single sample gave rise to the 29 T cell receptor beta chains below, sequenced in a study of cytotoxic CD8 clonotypes in ibrutinib-treated CLL. Profiled with immunoSEQ multiplex PCR; TCRdb holds only in-frame clones, not every one. Counted here are about 300,000 clones, roughly 76% occurring once; the ten biggest clones make up 5.6%. The sequenced sample was PBMCs, obtained at disease progression, from a patient treated with ibrutinib. These receptors came from a human donor with chronic lymphocytic leukemia.

The J gene is TRBJ2-3, the V gene TRBV2; 11 bases align to TRBD2. The CDR3 covers 16 residues. Germline V CDR1 and CDR2: SNHLY, FYNNEI. Germline trimming cut 5 bases from V and 2 bases from J; bases unmatched to any gene: 6. CDR3: CASSLMGLAATDTQYF. For the CDR3, the DNA is TGTGCCAGCAGTCTGATGGGACTAGCGGCCACAGATACGCAGTATTTT.

The chain is built from TRBV7-2 and TRBJ2-3, with 7 nucleotides matching TRBD1. J was trimmed by 8 bases and V by 4 bases; bases with no gene match: 9. Germline V CDR1 and CDR2: SGHTA, FQGNSA. The CDR3 totals 14 residues. CDR3 amino acids: CASSSVTGVSTQYF. CDR3 nucleotide sequence: TGTGCCAGCAGCTCTGTAACAGGGGTCTCTACGCAGTATTTT. Full variable domain (remainder filled in from reference TRBV7-2 and TRBJ2-3): GAGVSQSPSNKVTEKGKDVELRCDPISGHTALYWYRQSLGQGLEFLIYFQGNSAPDKSGLPSDRFSAERTGGSVSTLTIQRTQQEDSAVYLCASSSVTGVSTQYFGPGTRLTVL.

The chain couples TRBV6-1 to TRBJ2-7; 8 positions agree with TRBD2. The V segment lost 4 bases and the J segment 0 bases; nucleotides outside the gene matches: 14. Germline V gene data show CDR1 as MNHNS and CDR2 as SASEGT. The CDR3 has 18 residues. Here the CDR3 reads CASSASDSGVGGSYEQYF. The CDR3 DNA reads as TGTGCCAGCAGTGCCTCCGATAGCGGGGTGGGAGGCTCCTACGAGCAGTACTTC.

The CDR3 nucleotides are TGTGCCAGCAGCTTAGAAACTCTTTACACCGGGGAGCTGTTTTTT. It translates to CASSLETLYTGELFF. The gene calls are TRBV7-2 and TRBJ2-2; the D is unclear. The germline CDR1 and CDR2 sequences are SGHTA and FQGNSA. The CDR3 has 15 amino acids. Deletions cut 1 base from V and 3 bases from J, with 9 bases between.

This chain joins TRBV6-1 and TRBJ2-7; TRBD1 agrees at 7 bases. The CDR3 sequence is 14 residues long. V lost 6 bases, J lost 3 bases, and 8 bases stayed unmatched. CDR1 MNHNS and CDR2 SASEGT come from the germline V gene. The CDR3 loop is CASSHTGTVYEQYF. The CDR3 DNA follows: TGTGCCAGCAGCCATACGGGGACAGTCTACGAGCAGTACTTC.

This clone was detected only a few times. The V and J genes are TRBV10-3 and TRBJ1-2; no clear D. Germline V CDR1 and CDR2: ENHRY, SYGVKD. V dropped 6 bases and J dropped 3 bases, with 2 bases sitting between them. The CDR3 is 10 residues long. CDR3 DNA: TGTGCCATCAGGGACTATGGCTACACCTTC. Its translation: CAIRDYGYTF.

J is TRBJ2-2 and V is TRBV15; unclear D gene. Germline CDR1 LNHNV, CDR2 YYDKDF (reference sequence). This CDR3 comprises 14 residues. With 1 base removed from V and 3 bases from J, the gap between germline ends came to 6 bases. The CDR3 coding sequence is TGTGCCACCAGCAGAGTAGAGGACACCGGGGAGCTGTTTTTT. It specifies CATSRVEDTGELFF.

In this sample, this clone turned up many times. The gene calls are TRBV27 and TRBJ1-2; TRBD1 matches 8 bases. Germline assignment: CDR1 MNHEY and CDR2 SMNVEV (reference sequence). J lost 6 bases, V lost 5 bases, and 2 bases had no gene match. CDR3 length equals 12 residues. CDR3: CASSGTGHGYTF. CDR3 in DNA: TGTGCCAGCAGTGGGACAGGACATGGCTACACCTTC.

The J gene is TRBJ2-1, the V gene TRBV5-4, with 7 bases that match TRBD1. V trimming: 8 bases; J trimming: 2 bases; junction bases outside the gene matches: 4. CDR1 is SGHNT and CDR2 is YYREEE in the germline V gene (reference sequence). The CDR3 has 13 residues. The CDR3 loop is CASGTDTYNEQFF. CDR3 nucleotide sequence: TGTGCCAGTGGGACAGACACCTACAATGAGCAGTTCTTC.

V gene TRBV5-4 combines with J gene TRBJ2-7, with TRBD1 identical over 8 bases. The CDR3 is 14 amino acids. Germline CDR1 and CDR2: SGHNT and YYREEE (reference sequence). Germline trimming cut 1 base from V and 4 bases from J; bases unmatched to any gene: 4. The CDR3 is CASSLSGGKYEQYF. The CDR3 DNA reads TGTGCCAGCAGCTTGTCAGGGGGCAAGTACGAGCAGTACTTC.

CDR3 amino acids: CASSPRGTNEKLFF. The CDR3 region has the DNA TGTGCCAGCAGCCCCCGGGGAACTAATGAAAAACTGTTTTTT. J is TRBJ1-4 and V is TRBV7-8, with D unclear. This CDR3 spans 14 amino acids. Germline values: CDR1 SGHVS, CDR2 FQNEAQ. Trimming pared 5 bases from V and 1 base from J, leaving 8 bases between.

CDR3 DNA: TGCGCCAGCAGCTTGGTAGCGACAGGGGCTGGAAACACCATATATTTT. Its protein is CASSLVATGAGNTIYF. This chain connects TRBV5-1 to TRBJ1-3, with 8 bases fitting TRBD1. The CDR3 contains 16 residues. The V and J ends lost 0 bases and 2 bases, in that order; junction bases with no gene match: 4. Germline V gene lookup returns CDR1 SGHRS and CDR2 YFSETQ.

This clone was found once. This chain uses TRBV29-1 with TRBJ2-7, with a possible D match to TRBD2 (5 bases). V lost 4 bases to trimming and J lost 6 bases, with 25 bases between them. Germline V CDR1 and CDR2: SQVTM, ANQGSEA. The CDR3 contains 16 residues. CDR3 amino acids: CSVGVVGDGKRTEQYF. The CDR3 DNA reads as TGCAGCGTTGGGGTAGTGGGCGACGGGAAGAGGACCGAGCAGTACTTC.

This clone has only a few counts. V usage is TRBV19 and J usage is TRBJ1-1; D may be TRBD1 (5 bases). There are 16 residues in the CDR3. The V end was cut by 0 bases, the J end by 3 bases, with 14 bases between. Germline V lookup: CDR1 LNHDA, CDR2 SQIVND (reference sequence). The chain's CDR3 is CASSIDLRGAYTEAFF. Here the CDR3 DNA reads TGTGCCAGTAGTATAGATCTAAGGGGCGCATACACTGAAGCTTTCTTT.

This rearrangement joins TRBV5-3 to TRBJ1-5, with TRBD1 as a possible D gene (5 bases). TRBV5-3 is an open reading frame, and its role is uncertain. The CDR3 is 18 amino acids. Trimming cost V 0 bases and J 0 bases, with 16 bases left between them. The CDR3 spells CARSLVDSGLYSNQPQHF. The CDR3 DNA follows: TGTGCCAGAAGCTTGGTTGACAGCGGCCTATATAGCAATCAGCCCCAGCATTTT.

The chain has TRBV7-2 and TRBJ2-7, with D perhaps TRBD1 or TRBD2 (5 bases each). Trimming pared 0 bases from V and 3 bases from J, leaving 15 bases between. The CDR3 is made up of 16 amino acids. Germline values: CDR1 SGHTA, CDR2 FQGNSA. CDR3 region: CASSLATGGRFYEQYF. The CDR3 region has the DNA TGTGCCAGCAGCTTAGCGACTGGGGGACGGTTCTACGAGCAGTACTTC.

The chain is built from TRBV6-5 and TRBJ2-5, with D hard to call. The CDR3 has 13 residues. Trimming shortened V by 3 bases and J by 7 bases, and 12 bases separated the two germline ends. Germline V gene data show CDR1 as MNHEY and CDR2 as SVGAGI. The CDR3 nucleotides are TGTGCCAGCAGTTATGGTGGTTTAGGGACCCAGTACTTC. Translating gives CASSYGGLGTQYF.

This chain uses TRBV6-1 with TRBJ2-3; 7 bases map to TRBD2. V lost 4 bases, J lost 0 bases, and 10 bases stayed unmatched. In germline, CDR1 is MNHNS, CDR2 SASEGT. This CDR3 spans 17 amino acids. Here the CDR3 DNA reads TGTGCCAGCAGTGCCCCAATTAGCGGGTTGAGCACAGATACGCAGTATTTT. It translates to CASSAPISGLSTDTQYF.

The chain has TRBV5-5 and TRBJ2-2; the D gene could be TRBD1 or TRBD2 (5 bases each). Per germline, CDR1 SGHKS and CDR2 YYEKEE (reference sequence). This CDR3 region has 16 residues. V dropped 4 bases and J dropped 2 bases, with 15 bases sitting between them. DNA of the CDR3: TGTGCCAGCAGCCGAATCGGGGCACTAAACACCGGGGAGCTGTTTTTT. Protein product: CASSRIGALNTGELFF.

The chain combines TRBV19 with TRBJ2-3; D is undetermined. CDR3 length equals 13 residues. Germline V gives CDR1 LNHDA, CDR2 SQIVND (reference sequence). V shed 3 bases and J shed 4 bases, with 8 bases lying between them. The DNA of the CDR3 is TGTGCCAGTAGTATGGGGAAGGCAGATACGCAGTATTTT. This encodes CASSMGKADTQYF.

This chain links TRBV6-5 with TRBJ1-2; D remains unclear. V lost 2 bases, J lost 1 base, and 11 bases lay in between. From germline, CDR1 is MNHEY and CDR2 SVGAGI. The CDR3 spans 15 residues. The CDR3 sequence is CASSYKTGDNYGYTF. DNA of the CDR3: TGTGCCAGCAGTTACAAAACCGGGGATAACTATGGCTACACCTTC.

A few counts support this clone. This chain connects TRBV28 to TRBJ1-5, with 7 bases fitting TRBD1. With 5 bases clipped from V and 6 bases from J, the junction kept 13 bases outside the gene matches. CDR1 and CDR2 (germline): MDHEN, SYDVKM. The CDR3 has 16 residues. This CDR3 is CASSPTRQGRVQPQHF. The CDR3 region has the DNA TGTGCCAGCAGTCCCACCCGACAGGGTAGGGTTCAGCCCCAGCATTTT.

The gene calls are TRBV6-5 and TRBJ2-7; 7 bases map to TRBD2. The germline CDR1 and CDR2 sequences are MNHEY and SVGAGI. The CDR3 contains 13 residues. Trimming removed 4 bases from V and 3 bases from J; junction bases left unmatched: 3. For the CDR3, the DNA is TGTGCCAGCAGTTTTCGGACTAGCTACGAGCAGTACTTC. The encoded protein is CASSFRTSYEQYF.

The table lists this clone with a count of one. This chain links TRBV10-2 with TRBJ1-2; D remains unclear. The V end was cut by 6 bases, the J end by 6 bases, with 14 bases between. CDR1 and CDR2 (germline): WSHSY, SAAADI. The CDR3 consists of 13 residues. The CDR3 is CASSLRRSDGYTF. The DNA for the CDR3 is TGCGCCAGCAGCCTTCGAAGGTCTGATGGCTACACCTTC.

The chain uses TRBV11-3 and TRBJ2-7; 8 nucleotides agree with TRBD1. V was clipped by 3 bases and J by 4 bases; unmatched bases: 2. The CDR3 has 13 residues. Germline-derived CDR1 and CDR2 are SGHNT and YENEEA. DNA for the CDR3: TGTGCCAGCAGCTTCGACAGGGGTTACGAGCAGTACTTC. Protein sequence: CASSFDRGYEQYF. Drawing the rest from reference TRBV11-3 and TRBJ2-7, the complete variable domain is EAGVVQSPRYKIIEKKQPVAFWCNPISGHNTLYWYLQNLGQGPELLIRYENEEAVDDSQLPKDRFSAERLKGVDSTLKIQPAELGDSAVYLCASSFDRGYEQYFGPGTRLTVT.

The chain employs TRBV4-1 and TRBJ1-6, with D possibly matching TRBD1 (5 bases). Between the trimmed V and J ends, which lost 5 bases and 6 bases, there was a span of 14 bases. This CDR3 contains 15 residues. The germline CDR1 and CDR2 sequences are MGHRA and YSYEKL. CDR3 in DNA: TGCGCCAGCAGCACCCGGGACCGATTTAATTCACCCCTCCACTTT. As protein: CASSTRDRFNSPLHF.

This chain joins TRBV6-1 and TRBJ1-1; D is unclear. The length of the CDR3 is 11 residues. Trimming shortened V by 5 bases and J by 11 bases, and 12 bases separated the two germline ends. CDR1 and CDR2 from the germline V gene are MNHNS and SASEGT. The chain's CDR3 is CASSYAGKAFF. DNA of the CDR3: TGTGCCAGCAGTTATGCGGGCAAGGCTTTCTTT.

The rearrangement joins TRBV4-3 to TRBJ2-7; D call uncertain. This CDR3 is 14 amino acids long. Germline V gives CDR1 LGHNA, CDR2 YSLEER. With 1 base removed from V and 3 bases from J, the gap between germline ends came to 10 bases. CDR3 nucleotides: TGCGCCAGCAGCCAAGGGCGCTCGGGCTACGAGCAGTACTTC. Translated, it gives CASSQGRSGYEQYF.

This clone appeared once. V and J are TRBV29-1 and TRBJ2-3; 14 bases match TRBD2. The germline V gene encodes CDR1 SQVTM and CDR2 ANQGSEA. This CDR3 spans 15 amino acids. J lost 6 bases, V lost 3 bases, and 5 bases had no gene match. CDR3 DNA: TGCAGCGTTGAGGCGGGACTAGCGGGAGTGGATACGCAGTATTTT. This gives the protein CSVEAGLAGVDTQYF.